The 28 T cell receptor beta chains presented below share a single source sample, sequenced in a study of blood T cell repertoires in COVID-19. Generated by immunoSEQ multiplex PCR, the TCRdb table keeps only in-frame clones and is missing some. The profile shows fewer than 200,000 clones, 81% of them singletons. The sample taken for sequencing was PBMCs or T cells enriched from blood (not recorded which). These receptors all come from a woman aged 40 to 49 with acute COVID-19.

The rearrangement uses TRBV4-2 and TRBJ1-2; 7 nucleotides line up with TRBD1. Germline V gene lookup returns CDR1 LGHNA and CDR2 YNFKEQ. This CDR3 spans 14 amino acids. Trimming took 1 base from V and 2 from J; bases not matched to a gene: 1. CDR3 nucleotides: TGTGCCAGCAGCCAAGGGGGACAGAACTATGGCTACACCTTC. Protein: CASSQGGQNYGYTF.

The V call is TRBV28, the J call TRBJ1-5; possible D gene TRBD1, 6 bases. The CDR3 runs to 20 residues. V was shortened by 7 bases and J by 4 bases, with 32 bases between the two germline ends. Germline V gives CDR1 MDHEN, CDR2 SYDVKM. The CDR3 loop reads CASKEMAGALYGGRNQPQHF. The CDR3 DNA reads as TGTGCCAGCAAAGAAATGGCAGGGGCCCTGTATGGTGGGCGAAATCAGCCCCAGCATTTT.

The chain employs TRBV25-1 and TRBJ2-1; a weak D match, TRBD2 (6 bases). Deletions cut 7 bases from V and 0 bases from J, with 10 bases between. The CDR3 spans 14 residues. Germline CDR1 MGHDK, CDR2 SYGVNS. The CDR3 DNA follows: TGTGCCAGCATGGGACTTCTCTCCTACAATGAGCAGTTCTTC. Translated, it gives CASMGLLSYNEQFF. Based on the CDR3 plus reference TRBV25-1 and TRBJ2-1, the full variable domain is EADIYQTPRYLVIGTGKKITLECSQTMGHDKMYWYQQDPGMELHLIHYSYGVNSTEKGDLSSESTVSRIRTEHFPLTLESARPSHTSQYLCASMGLLSYNEQFFGPGTRLTVL.

The rearrangement joins TRBV27 to TRBJ2-3, with 12 bases lining up with TRBD2. Germline V gives CDR1 MNHEY, CDR2 SMNVEV (reference sequence). The CDR3 is made up of 17 amino acids. V trimming: 4 bases; J trimming: 4 bases; junction bases outside the gene matches: 9. The DNA for the CDR3 is TGTGCCAGCAGTTATATCGCTAGCGGGAGGGGAGCAGATACGCAGTATTTT. This codes for CASSYIASGRGADTQYF.

The rearrangement uses TRBV5-1 and TRBJ2-2, with D possibly TRBD1 on 6 matching bases. Germline assignment: CDR1 SGHRS and CDR2 YFSETQ. This CDR3 spans 17 amino acids. V was shortened by 4 bases and J by 5 bases, with 21 bases between the two germline ends. CDR3 residues: CASSPEAGTYRTGELFF. CDR3 in DNA: TGCGCCAGCAGCCCAGAAGCCGGGACATACAGGACCGGGGAGCTGTTTTTT.

This clone was found once. The CDR3 loop reads CASSWGDSTYGYTF. The CDR3 DNA reads TGTGCCAGTAGTTGGGGGGATTCTACGTATGGCTACACCTTC. The rearrangement links TRBV19 to TRBJ1-2; weak D call: TRBD1 (5 bases). Trimming shortened V by 5 bases and J by 5 bases, and 15 bases separated the two germline ends. Germline V gene sequence: CDR1 LNHDA, CDR2 SQIVND (reference sequence). The CDR3 is 14 amino acids.

This sequence joins TRBV5-1 and TRBJ2-1, with TRBD2 as a possible D gene (5 bases). CDR1 is SGHRS, CDR2 YFSETQ, per germline. This CDR3 has 14 amino acids. V lost 4 bases and J 3 bases, leaving 11 bases between the germline ends. The CDR3 is CASSVYEGYNEQFF. The CDR3 coding sequence is TGCGCCAGCAGCGTTTACGAGGGCTACAATGAGCAGTTCTTC.

CDR3 sequence reads: CASSYRVSTGELFF. In DNA form, the CDR3 reads TGTGCCAGCAGTTACCGGGTATCCACCGGGGAGCTGTTTTTT. The chain carries TRBV6-6 and TRBJ2-2; D is unclear. This CDR3 contains 14 residues. Per germline, CDR1 MNHNY and CDR2 SVGAGI (reference sequence). The V and J ends lost 2 bases and 4 bases respectively, with 8 bases between them.

The V call is TRBV30, the J call TRBJ1-2; D gene ambiguous. Germline V CDR1 and CDR2: GTSNPN, SVGIG (reference sequence). The CDR3 contains 12 residues. The CDR3 is CAREEQNYGYTF. Written as DNA, the CDR3 is TGTGCTCGGGAGGAACAGAACTATGGCTACACCTTC.

This clone was seen only once. The V call is TRBV18, the J call TRBJ1-2; D is ambiguous. V dropped 2 bases and J dropped 2 bases, with 9 bases sitting between them. The CDR3 loop spans 14 amino acids. Germline V gene data show CDR1 as KGHSH and CDR2 as LQKENI. CDR3 sequence (DNA): TGTGCCAGCTCACCAGAAGGAGGGAACTATGGCTACACCTTC. The encoded protein is CASSPEGGNYGYTF.

The rearrangement links TRBV6-5 to TRBJ1-2, with 7 bases aligning to TRBD1. Per the germline V gene, CDR1 is MNHEY and CDR2 is SVGAGI. The CDR3 extends over 15 amino acids. Trimming at V came to 7 bases and at J to 2 bases, leaving 10 bases not matched to a gene. This CDR3 reads CASNIGRGGNYGYTF. CDR3 in DNA: TGTGCCAGCAATATCGGGCGAGGGGGCAACTATGGCTACACCTTC.

J is TRBJ1-2 and V is TRBV7-9, with a tentative D call TRBD1 (5 bases). The CDR3 loop spans 14 amino acids. The V gene lost 3 bases and the J gene lost 6 bases, with 14 bases spanning the gap. The germline CDR1 and CDR2 sequences are SEHNR and FQNEAQ (reference sequence). The CDR3 nucleotides read TGTGCCAGCAGCTTCGACACCCCAGGGAATGGCTACACCTTC. Amino acid sequence: CASSFDTPGNGYTF.

The chain recombines TRBV24-1 with TRBJ2-6, with D hard to call. The CDR3 has 16 residues. In germline, CDR1 is KGHDR, CDR2 SFDVKD. Trimming removed 4 bases from V and 5 bases from J, with 14 bases in between. The CDR3 nucleotides read TGTGCCACCAGTGAAGTAAGTAGTAGTCGGGCCAACGTCCTGACTTTC. This codes for CATSEVSSSRANVLTF.

The V gene is TRBV19, the J gene TRBJ2-1; 12 bases agree with TRBD2. Germline V gives CDR1 LNHDA, CDR2 SQIVND (reference sequence). The CDR3 totals 15 residues. Trimming cost V 1 base and J 7 bases; bases outside gene matches: 2. The CDR3 DNA reads as TGTGCCAGTAGTATAGCGACTAGCGGGAGAAATGAGCAGTTCTTC. This translates into CASSIATSGRNEQFF.

The CDR3 spells CASSPAYNEQFF. Here the CDR3 DNA reads TGTGCCAGCAGCCCGGCCTACAATGAGCAGTTCTTC. The gene calls are TRBV14 and TRBJ2-1; D not certain. From germline, CDR1 is SGHDN and CDR2 FVKESK. V was shortened by 4 bases and J by 2 bases, with 3 bases between the two germline ends. The CDR3 covers 12 residues.

Written as DNA, the CDR3 is TGTGCCAGCAGTGAATTAGCAGGCAATCAGCCCCAGCATTTT. This encodes CASSELAGNQPQHF. This chain uses TRBV6-1 with TRBJ1-5, with D uncertain. Looked up from germline, CDR1 is MNHNS and CDR2 is SASEGT. This CDR3 has 14 residues. V was cut by 2 bases and J by 2 bases, with 7 bases left in between.

This clone occurred a few times. The chain couples TRBV19 to TRBJ2-2; 8 positions match TRBD1. Germline V gene lookup returns CDR1 LNHDA and CDR2 SQIVND (reference sequence). The CDR3 is made up of 16 amino acids. Trimming cost V 3 bases and J 4 bases; bases outside gene matches: 7. CDR3 DNA sequence: TGTGCCAGTAGTATTGGGCAGGGGGCAAGCACCGGGGAGCTGTTTTTT. It yields the protein CASSIGQGASTGELFF.

This sequence joins TRBV6-5 and TRBJ2-7; perhaps TRBD2 as D (6 bases). Germline V lookup: CDR1 MNHEY, CDR2 SVGAGI. V gave up 2 bases and J gave up 7 bases, with 15 bases separating them. The CDR3 has 14 residues. The CDR3 DNA sequence: TGTGCCAGCAGTTACGAGGCTAGCGCGGGGGAGCAGTACTTC. Translation gives CASSYEASAGEQYF.

The rearrangement uses TRBV27 and TRBJ1-2, with D perhaps matching TRBD1 (6 bases). Per the germline V gene, CDR1 is MNHEY and CDR2 is SMNVEV (reference sequence). The CDR3 is 14 amino acids. Trimming took off 6 bases at V and 6 bases at J, with 17 bases between the two ends. In DNA form, the CDR3 reads TGTGCCAGCAGCCTGAACTACCAGGGGAATGGCTACACCTTC. Protein: CASSLNYQGNGYTF.

The chain couples TRBV19 to TRBJ2-1; 11 bases are a match to TRBD2. The CDR3 is made up of 19 amino acids. The germline V gene has CDR1 LNHDA and CDR2 SQIVND (reference sequence). The J segment lost 7 bases and the V segment lost 7 bases, leaving 21 bases of the junction unmatched. DNA of the CDR3: TGTGCCAGTAAGCGGGGACTAGCGGACGAGAGGGGGCTGATAAATGAGCAGTTCTTC. Amino acid sequence: CASKRGLADERGLINEQFF.

This clone was found once. J is TRBJ2-1 and V is TRBV28, with a tentative D call TRBD2 (5 bases). V lost 2 bases to trimming and J lost 5 bases, with 7 bases between them. The CDR3 has 13 residues. The germline CDR1 and CDR2 sequences are MDHEN and SYDVKM. CDR3 amino acids: CASSLAGNNEQFF. The CDR3 DNA sequence: TGTGCCAGCAGTTTAGCGGGCAACAATGAGCAGTTCTTC.

The chain is built from TRBV9 and TRBJ2-2; D not certain. This CDR3 spans 12 amino acids. Looked up from germline, CDR1 is SGDLS and CDR2 is YYNGEE. Trimming stripped 3 bases from V and 5 bases from J, with 5 bases between. CDR3 coding DNA: TGTGCCAGCAGCGGCGATACCGGGGAGCTGTTTTTT. It encodes CASSGDTGELFF. The full variable domain, rest sourced from reference TRBV9 and TRBJ2-2, is DSGVTQTPKHLITATGQRVTLRCSPRSGDLSVYWYQQSLDQGLQFLIQYYNGEERAKGNILERFSAQQFPDLHSELNLSSLELGDSALYFCASSGDTGELFFGEGSRLTVL.

This sequence joins TRBV27 and TRBJ2-7, with 8 bases that match TRBD1. The germline CDR1 and CDR2 sequences are MNHEY and SMNVEV (reference sequence). CDR3 length: 14 amino acids. Germline trimming cut 6 bases from V and 3 bases from J; bases unmatched to any gene: 7. The CDR3 nucleotides read TGTGCCAGCAGCCCCGGGACAGGAGGCTACGAGCAGTACTTC. Protein sequence: CASSPGTGGYEQYF.

V gene TRBV6-5 combines with J gene TRBJ1-2; 9 positions agree with TRBD1. The CDR3 has 13 residues. J was trimmed by 8 bases and V by 5 bases; bases with no gene match: 6. In germline, CDR1 is MNHEY, CDR2 SVGAGI. Here the CDR3 reads CASSRSGQGGYTF. CDR3 nucleotides: TGTGCCAGCAGTCGTTCGGGACAGGGCGGCTACACCTTC.

This chain links TRBV11-2 with TRBJ1-4; 7 nucleotides align to TRBD1. With 5 bases clipped from V and 4 bases from J, the junction kept 4 bases outside the gene matches. This CDR3 contains 14 residues. The germline gives CDR1 SGHAT, CDR2 FQNNGV. CDR3 bases: TGTGCCAGCAGCAAGGGACAGATTAATGAAAAACTGTTTTTT. Translation gives CASSKGQINEKLFF.

The rearrangement joins TRBV7-8 to TRBJ2-5; 9 bases match TRBD2. The V gene's germline CDR1 is SGHVS and CDR2 FQNEAQ. The CDR3 sequence is 17 residues long. The J segment lost 5 bases and the V segment lost 5 bases, leaving 15 bases of the junction unmatched. The CDR3 spells CASSRTFSGSGGETQYF. In DNA form, the CDR3 reads TGTGCCAGCAGCCGGACCTTTAGCGGGAGCGGAGGTGAGACCCAGTACTTC.

The J gene is TRBJ2-7, the V gene TRBV7-9; D remains unclear. There are 13 residues in the CDR3. Germline V gene sequence: CDR1 SEHNR, CDR2 FQNEAQ (reference sequence). Trimming left V 1 base short and J 1 base short, with 5 bases between. The CDR3 DNA is TGTGCCAGCAGCTTAGGGGCGTCCTACGAGCAGTACGTC. Encoded protein: CASSLGASYEQYV.

The chain links TRBV5-4 to TRBJ2-1; D not certain. V was clipped by 1 base and J by 1 base, with 21 bases between them. CDR3 length: 19 amino acids. The V gene's germline CDR1 is SGHNT and CDR2 YYREEE (reference sequence). CDR3 bases: TGTGCCAGCAGCTTGCCGGGTCTAAGAGCTGGAGTGTCCTACAATGAGCAGTTCTTC. Residues: CASSLPGLRAGVSYNEQFF.